This TCR beta chain was obtained from a study of blood T cell repertoires in COVID-19. Whole-study context: Some COVID-19 samples were acute and others convalescent; all came from the United States, Italy and Spain.

With 5 bases removed from V and 4 bases from J, the gap between germline ends came to 14 bases. The CDR3 loop spans 14 amino acids. In germline, CDR1 is SEHNR, CDR2 FQNEAQ (reference sequence). Membership in each cohort depended on participant-reported clinical history. Symptom resolution, clearance, or two negative PCRs marked donors in Cohort 3 as recovered. Assay used: immunoSEQ multiplex PCR; TCRdb lists only in-frame clones, some missing. Found here are a few hundred thousand clones, roughly 88% of them singletons; the top ten hold under 2.5%. The receptor was derived from a man aged 25-45 years who had recovered from COVID-19. The chain combines TRBV7-9 with TRBJ1-1; no definite D call. Sequenced sample: PBMCs or T cells enriched from blood (not recorded which). CDR3: CASSPVSPGTEAFF. The CDR3 DNA sequence: TGTGCCAGCAGCCCCGTTAGCCCGGGCACTGAAGCTTTCTTT.